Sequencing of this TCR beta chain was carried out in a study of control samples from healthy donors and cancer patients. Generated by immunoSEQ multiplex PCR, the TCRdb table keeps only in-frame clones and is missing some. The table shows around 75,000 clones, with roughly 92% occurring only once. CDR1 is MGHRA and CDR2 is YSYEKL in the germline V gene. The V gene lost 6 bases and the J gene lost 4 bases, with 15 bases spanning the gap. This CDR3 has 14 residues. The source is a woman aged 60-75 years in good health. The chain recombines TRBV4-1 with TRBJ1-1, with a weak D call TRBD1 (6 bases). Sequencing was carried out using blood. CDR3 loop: CASRAPLRGTEAFF. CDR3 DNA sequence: TGCGCCAGCAGGGCCCCACTCAGGGGCACTGAAGCTTTCTTT.